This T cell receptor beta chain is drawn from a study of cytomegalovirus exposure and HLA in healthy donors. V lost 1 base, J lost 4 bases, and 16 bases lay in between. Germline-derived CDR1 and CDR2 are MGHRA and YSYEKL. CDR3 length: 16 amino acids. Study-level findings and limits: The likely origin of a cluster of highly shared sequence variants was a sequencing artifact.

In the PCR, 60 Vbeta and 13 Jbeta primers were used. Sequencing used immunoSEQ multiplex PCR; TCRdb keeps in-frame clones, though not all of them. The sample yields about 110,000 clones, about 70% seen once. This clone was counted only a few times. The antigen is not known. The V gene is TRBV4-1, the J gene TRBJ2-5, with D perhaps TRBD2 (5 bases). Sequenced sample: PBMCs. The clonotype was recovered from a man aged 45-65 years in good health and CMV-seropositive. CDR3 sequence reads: CASSQGPLTTLETQYF. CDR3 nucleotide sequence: TGCGCCAGCAGCCAAGGGCCCCTGACTACCCTAGAGACCCAGTACTTC.